This is a list of T cell receptor beta chains from one sample in a study of technical replicates of blood from a handful of donors. Sequencing used immunoSEQ multiplex PCR; TCRdb keeps in-frame clones, though not all of them. The sample has approximately 73,000 clones; about nine tenths are singletons. Sequenced input: T cells isolated from PBMCs. The source is a human donor in good health. Each CDR3 is given with its conserved first and last residue. Fields, in order: D gene, J gene, clone size, V gene, CDR3 protein, CDR3 DNA. A D gene is named only where the DNA matches it firmly. Not all rows give a size; the values are once, few, many and, for expanded clones, a class.

D: -
J: TRBJ2-4
size: -
V: TRBV27
CDR3: CASSSVGHKNIQYF
DNA: TGTGCCAGCAGTTCCGTGGGGCACAAAAACATTCAGTACTTC

D: TRBD1
J: TRBJ2-7
size: once
V: TRBV14
CDR3: CASSQDFRTGNSYEQYF
DNA: TGTGCCAGCAGCCAAGATTTCAGGACAGGAAACTCCTACGAGCAGTACTTC

D: TRBD1
J: TRBJ2-7
size: -
V: TRBV28
CDR3: CASSLPGTGGYEQYF
DNA: TGTGCCAGCAGTTTACCGGGGACAGGGGGCTACGAGCAGTACTTC

D: -
J: TRBJ1-2
size: -
V: TRBV6-5
CDR3: CASSYFQGGYGYTF
DNA: TGTGCCAGCAGTTACTTCCAAGGGGGCTATGGCTACACCTTC

D: TRBD2
J: TRBJ2-7
size: -
V: TRBV5-1
CDR3: CASNSGGDYEQYF
DNA: TGCGCCAGCAACTCGGGAGGGGACTACGAGCAGTACTTC

D: TRBD1
J: TRBJ1-1
size: -
V: TRBV27
CDR3: CASSYRTGSGEAFF
DNA: TGTGCCAGCAGTTACCGGACAGGGTCGGGTGAAGCTTTCTTT

D: -
J: TRBJ1-1
size: -
V: TRBV11-3
CDR3: CASSLAGSGANTEAFF
DNA: TGTGCCAGCAGCTTAGCCGGATCAGGGGCGAACACTGAAGCTTTCTTT

D: TRBD2
J: TRBJ2-1
size: -
V: TRBV27
CDR3: CASVGLAYNEQFF
DNA: TGTGCCAGCGTAGGACTAGCGTACAATGAGCAGTTCTTC

D: -
J: TRBJ2-3
size: -
V: TRBV11-3
CDR3: CASSSGQSSNTQYF
DNA: TGTGCCAGCAGCTCAGGACAGTCTTCCAATACGCAGTATTTT

D: TRBD1
J: TRBJ2-5
size: -
V: TRBV10-3
CDR3: CAIARGREGETQYF
DNA: TGTGCCATCGCCAGGGGGCGAGAGGGAGAGACCCAGTACTTC

D: -
J: TRBJ2-7
size: -
V: TRBV9
CDR3: CASSAGDPYEQYF
DNA: TGTGCCAGCAGCGCGGGGGACCCCTACGAGCAGTACTTC

D: -
J: TRBJ2-2
size: -
V: TRBV29-1
CDR3: CSVGLNTGELFF
DNA: TGCAGCGTTGGCCTAAACACCGGGGAGCTGTTTTTT

D: TRBD1
J: TRBJ1-1
size: once
V: TRBV7-2
CDR3: CASSPLTGRNTEAFF
DNA: TGTGCCAGCAGCCCCCTGACAGGGAGGAACACTGAAGCTTTCTTT

D: TRBD2
J: TRBJ2-7
size: -
V: TRBV2
CDR3: CASSGLAGSYEQYF
DNA: TGTGCCAGCAGTGGACTAGCGGGAAGTTACGAGCAGTACTTC

D: -
J: TRBJ1-2
size: -
V: TRBV28
CDR3: CASSTLFSYTF
DNA: TGTGCCAGCAGCACCCTATTCAGCTACACCTTC

D: -
J: TRBJ2-7
size: -
V: TRBV14
CDR3: CASSLYNYEQYF
DNA: TGTGCCAGCAGCCTATACAACTACGAGCAGTACTTC

D: -
J: TRBJ1-1
size: -
V: TRBV18
CDR3: CASSRDLTEAFF
DNA: TGTGCCAGCTCACGAGATCTCACTGAAGCTTTCTTT

D: -
J: TRBJ1-1
size: -
V: TRBV23-1
CDR3: CASPGRVNTEAFF
DNA: TGCGCCAGCCCCGGCAGGGTGAACACTGAAGCTTTCTTT

D: -
J: TRBJ1-1
size: -
V: TRBV29-1
CDR3: CSVEDSGVTEAFF
DNA: TGCAGCGTTGAAGATTCAGGGGTAACTGAAGCTTTCTTT

D: TRBD1
J: TRBJ2-7
size: -
V: TRBV5-1
CDR3: CASSTTGGTDEQYF
DNA: TGCGCCAGCAGCACCACAGGGGGGACCGACGAGCAGTACTTC

D: -
J: TRBJ2-1
size: -
V: TRBV15
CDR3: CATSRRLVGNEQFF
DNA: TGTGCCACCAGCCGCAGACTAGTGGGCAATGAGCAGTTCTTC

D: TRBD1
J: TRBJ2-3
size: -
V: TRBV19
CDR3: CASRRQGSTDTQYF
DNA: TGTGCCAGTAGGAGACAGGGATCCACAGATACGCAGTATTTT

D: TRBD2
J: TRBJ2-7
size: -
V: TRBV10-3
CDR3: CAISESSGGEQYF
DNA: TGTGCCATCAGTGAGTCCTCGGGGGGCGAGCAGTACTTC

D: TRBD2
J: TRBJ2-1
size: -
V: TRBV4-1
CDR3: CASSQDRVTSGSYNEQFF
DNA: TGCGCCAGCAGCCAAGATCGGGTAACTAGCGGTTCCTACAATGAGCAGTTCTTC

D: -
J: TRBJ2-7
size: -
V: TRBV19
CDR3: CASSIRNYEQYF
DNA: TGTGCCAGTAGTATCAGAAACTACGAGCAGTACTTC

D: -
J: TRBJ2-3
size: -
V: TRBV9
CDR3: CASSSRRAPDTQYF
DNA: TGTGCCAGCAGCTCCCGAAGAGCGCCAGATACGCAGTATTTT

D: -
J: TRBJ2-5
size: -
V: TRBV29-1
CDR3: CSVEREDRETQYF
DNA: TGCAGCGTTGAAAGGGAGGATAGAGAGACCCAGTACTTC

D: TRBD2
J: TRBJ2-1
size: -
V: TRBV5-1
CDR3: CASSHTSGYNEQFF
DNA: TGCGCCAGCAGCCATACTAGCGGATACAATGAGCAGTTCTTC

D: TRBD1
J: TRBJ1-1
size: -
V: TRBV7-8
CDR3: CASTFTGGGSHTEAFF
DNA: TGTGCCAGCACCTTTACAGGGGGCGGGAGTCACACTGAAGCTTTCTTT

D: -
J: TRBJ1-1
size: -
V: TRBV2
CDR3: CATLGGYTEAFF
DNA: TGTGCCACCCTGGGAGGGTACACTGAAGCTTTCTTT

D: -
J: TRBJ1-5
size: -
V: TRBV6-5
CDR3: CASSYQRGQPQHF
DNA: TGTGCCAGCAGTTACCAACGGGGTCAGCCCCAGCATTTT

D: -
J: TRBJ1-2
size: -
V: TRBV7-9
CDR3: CASSGAHYGYTF
DNA: TGTGCCAGCAGCGGGGCCCATTATGGCTACACCTTC

D: -
J: TRBJ2-7
size: -
V: TRBV4-1
CDR3: CASSQVGLSYEQYF
DNA: TGCGCCAGCAGCCAAGTAGGACTTTCCTACGAGCAGTACTTC

D: TRBD2
J: TRBJ2-5
size: -
V: TRBV9
CDR3: CASSVGEREVQETQYF
DNA: TGTGCCAGCAGCGTAGGTGAGCGGGAGGTTCAAGAGACCCAGTACTTC

D: -
J: TRBJ2-7
size: -
V: TRBV12-5
CDR3: CASGLVIGSGKYEQYF
DNA: TGTGCTAGTGGTTTGGTAATTGGTAGCGGAAAATACGAGCAGTACTTC

D: TRBD1
J: TRBJ1-1
size: few
V: TRBV5-4
CDR3: CASSSDRGTEAFF
DNA: TGTGCCAGCAGCTCGGACAGGGGCACTGAAGCTTTCTTT

D: TRBD1
J: TRBJ2-3
size: -
V: TRBV9
CDR3: CASSVALGQGLSTDTQYF
DNA: TGTGCCAGCAGCGTAGCCTTGGGACAGGGGCTTAGCACAGATACGCAGTATTTT

D: TRBD2
J: TRBJ2-3
size: -
V: TRBV11-2
CDR3: CASSPGTRLTDTQYF
DNA: TGTGCCAGCAGCCCCGGGACTAGGCTCACAGATACGCAGTATTTT

D: TRBD2
J: TRBJ2-7
size: -
V: TRBV4-1
CDR3: CASSQDPGLASYEQYF
DNA: TGCGCCAGCAGCCAAGATCCGGGACTAGCATCCTACGAGCAGTACTTC

D: TRBD1
J: TRBJ1-1
size: -
V: TRBV7-3
CDR3: CASSPDRGEAFF
DNA: TGTGCCAGCAGCCCTGACAGGGGTGAAGCTTTCTTT

D: -
J: TRBJ1-1
size: -
V: TRBV11-2
CDR3: CASSPQGGVAEAFF
DNA: TGTGCCAGCAGCCCACAGGGTGGGGTGGCTGAAGCTTTCTTT